The 9 T cell receptor beta chains listed next were all sequenced from one sample in a study of blood T cell repertoires in COVID-19. Measured with immunoSEQ multiplex PCR; TCRdb has only the in-frame clones, and not every one. The sample yields roughly 230,000 clones, almost 90% seen once. The source material was peripheral blood. The receptor source for this set is a woman aged 55-69 years with COVID-19, enrolled during active disease.

This clone was found a few times. The rearrangement uses TRBV6-2 or TRBV6-3 and TRBJ2-7, with 12 bases that match TRBD1. The germline CDR1 and CDR2 sequences are MNHEY and SVGEGT. The CDR3 is 16 amino acids. Losses at the gene ends were 5 bases for V and 1 base for J; bases not matched to a gene: 6. The CDR3 DNA sequence: TGTGCCAGCAGTAAACCGGGACAGGGGGCATCCTACGAGCAGTACTTC. It encodes CASSKPGQGASYEQYF.

The chain couples TRBV4-3 to TRBJ1-2; D call uncertain. The CDR3 sequence is 12 residues long. The V gene's germline CDR1 is LGHNA and CDR2 YSLEER. V was cut by 1 base and J by 6 bases, with 6 bases left in between. DNA for the CDR3: TGCGCCAGCAGCCAAGGGAGGAATGGCTACACCTTC. This sequence encodes CASSQGRNGYTF.

This chain joins TRBV6-5 and TRBJ1-1; D is unresolved. The length of the CDR3 is 16 residues. Trimming cost V 2 bases and J 2 bases, with 15 bases left between them. The germline V gene has CDR1 MNHEY and CDR2 SVGAGI. The CDR3 bases are TGTGCCAGCAGTTACAGCCTCGGGGAGTTAAACACTGAAGCTTTCTTT. This sequence encodes CASSYSLGELNTEAFF.

The rearrangement joins TRBV7-9 to TRBJ1-2; tentative D call: TRBD1 (5 bases). Trimming pared 0 bases from V and 8 bases from J, leaving 19 bases between. This CDR3 comprises 16 residues. Germline CDR1 and CDR2: SEHNR and FQNEAQ (reference sequence). CDR3 residues: CASSLAYRAAEGGYTF. The CDR3 region has the DNA TGTGCCAGCAGCTTAGCGTATAGGGCCGCGGAGGGGGGCTACACCTTC.

This clone was counted between two and nine times. V and J are TRBV19 and TRBJ2-2, with 7 bases that match TRBD1. Germline loops: CDR1 LNHDA, CDR2 SQIVND (reference sequence). CDR3 length equals 17 residues. The junction had 10 bases not matched to a gene; V was cut back by 4 bases and J by 2 bases. CDR3 amino acids: CASSSPTGFVNTGELFF. Written as DNA, the CDR3 is TGTGCCAGTAGTAGCCCGACAGGGTTCGTTAACACCGGGGAGCTGTTTTTT.

The table lists this clone with a few counts. The chain recombines TRBV6-2 or TRBV6-3 with TRBJ1-5; D possibly corresponds to TRBD1 (6 bases). This CDR3 has 14 residues. V was cut by 2 bases and J by 2 bases, with 7 bases left in between. Germline V gives CDR1 MNHEY, CDR2 SVGEGT. The CDR3 bases are TGTGCCAGCAGTTACGCAGGGGGCAATCAGCCCCAGCATTTT. It translates to CASSYAGGNQPQHF.

A remark on this clone: The sample carries other DNA sequences with the same CDR3. CDR3 sequence: CASSSRGATNEKLFF. The CDR3 DNA follows: TGTGCCAGCAGTTCGCGGGGTGCAACTAATGAAAAACTGTTTTTT. The chain has TRBV27 and TRBJ1-4, with D uncertain. Trimming left V 4 bases short and J 0 bases short, with 9 bases between. CDR1 MNHEY and CDR2 SMNVEV come from the germline V gene (reference sequence). The CDR3 loop spans 15 amino acids.

This chain joins TRBV4-3 and TRBJ1-2, with TRBD1 as a possible D gene (5 bases). The CDR3 length is 14 residues. V gave up 0 bases and J gave up 7 bases, with 12 bases separating them. The germline V gene has CDR1 LGHNA and CDR2 YSLEER. The CDR3 loop reads CASSQEWGVGGYTF. CDR3 nucleotide sequence: TGCGCCAGCAGCCAAGAGTGGGGGGTGGGTGGCTACACCTTC.

The chain combines TRBV19 with TRBJ2-1, with 10 nucleotides matching TRBD2. The V gene's germline CDR1 is LNHDA and CDR2 SQIVND (reference sequence). J gave up 1 base and V 5 bases, and 5 bases lay outside the gene matches. This CDR3 comprises 16 residues. The CDR3 sequence is CASSLLAGASYNEQFF. CDR3 DNA sequence: TGTGCCAGTAGTTTGCTAGCGGGGGCTTCCTACAATGAGCAGTTCTTC.